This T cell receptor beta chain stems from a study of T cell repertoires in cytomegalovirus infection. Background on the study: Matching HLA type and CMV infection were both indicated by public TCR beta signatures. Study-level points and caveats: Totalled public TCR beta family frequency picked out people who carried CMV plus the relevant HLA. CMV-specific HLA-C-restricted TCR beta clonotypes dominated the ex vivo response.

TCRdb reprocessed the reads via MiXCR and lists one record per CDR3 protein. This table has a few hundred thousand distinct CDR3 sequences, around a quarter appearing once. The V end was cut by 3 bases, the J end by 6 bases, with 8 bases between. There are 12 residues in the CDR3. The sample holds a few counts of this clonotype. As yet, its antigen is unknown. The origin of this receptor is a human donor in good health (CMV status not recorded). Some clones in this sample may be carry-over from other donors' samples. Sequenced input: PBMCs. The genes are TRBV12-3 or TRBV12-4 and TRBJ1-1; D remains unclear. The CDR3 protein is CASSFGHAEAFF. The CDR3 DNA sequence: TGTGCCAGCAGTTTTGGGCATGCTGAAGCTTTCTTT.